This T cell receptor (beta chain) came from a study of cytomegalovirus exposure and HLA in healthy donors. Study-level points and caveats: Researchers reported in a later analysis that a missense DCLRE1C variant was tied to TCR beta V- and J-gene trimming.

The germline CDR1 and CDR2 sequences are LNHDA and SQIVND (reference sequence). This CDR3 is 17 amino acids long. Trimming left V 4 bases short and J 0 bases short, with 19 bases between. In its sample, this clone was seen a few times. The antigen is not known. When sampled, the donors appeared nominally healthy, though they likely had unrecorded immune exposures. PCR primers comprised 60 Vbeta and 13 Jbeta primers. This table comes from immunoSEQ multiplex PCR, and its TCRdb copy is limited to in-frame clones, with some not included. Of about 110,000 clones detected, about three quarters appear once; the ten largest clones hold less than 3%.

This sequence was found in a woman in her sixties in good health and CMV-seropositive. The chain uses TRBV19 and TRBJ2-7; a weak D match, TRBD1 (6 bases). The sample was PBMCs. CDR3 loop: CASSSTWGRASSYEQYF. The CDR3 nucleotides read TGTGCCAGTAGTAGCACGTGGGGGCGGGCAAGCTCCTACGAGCAGTACTTC.